The rows below give T cell receptor beta chains drawn from one sample of a study of OX40 agonist ivuxolimab in advanced cancers. This table comes from immunoSEQ multiplex PCR, and its TCRdb copy is limited to in-frame clones, with some not included. The data contain fewer than 55,000 clones, about 76% of them singletons. Sequencing used CD4+ or CD8+ T cells sorted from blood, obtained in a trial of the OX40 agonist ivuxolimab. Source of these receptors: an adult with an advanced solid tumor such as melanoma, head and neck, liver or kidney cancer. Both conserved end residues are part of each CDR3. D genes are given only for firm matches. Clone size is given for some rows only: seen once, a few or many times, or a class if the clone is expanded.

NA,TRBD2,TRBJ2-1,TRBV5-6,CASSLGGSYNEQFF,TGTGCCAGCAGCTTGGGCGGGAGCTACAATGAGCAGTTCTTC
NA,TRBD2,TRBJ2-3,TRBV30,CAWSVVGRVADTQYF,TGTGCCTGGAGTGTAGTCGGGAGGGTTGCAGATACGCAGTATTTT
NA,NA,TRBJ1-5,TRBV28,CASSPDTNQPQHF,TGTGCCAGCAGTCCCGACACGAATCAGCCCCAGCATTTT
NA,TRBD1,TRBJ1-4,TRBV4-1,CASSQDGTAVEKLFF,TGCGCCAGCAGCCAAGATGGGACAGCGGTCGAAAAACTGTTTTTT
NA,TRBD2,TRBJ2-1,TRBV5-1,CASNAGGFNEQFF,TGCGCCAGCAATGCGGGGGGTTTCAATGAGCAGTTCTTC
NA,NA,TRBJ2-1,TRBV2,CASSDQSSYNEQFF,TGTGCCAGCAGTGACCAGAGCTCCTACAATGAGCAGTTCTTC
NA,TRBD2,TRBJ2-2,TRBV27,CASSLSTGGTGELFF,TGTGCCAGCAGTTTATCGACGGGAGGCACCGGGGAGCTGTTTTTT
NA,TRBD1,TRBJ2-2,TRBV5-1,CASSLTSTGVDTGELFF,TGCGCCAGCAGCTTGACTTCGACAGGGGTGGACACCGGGGAGCTGTTTTTT
NA,TRBD1,TRBJ2-3,TRBV28,CASSPRFGQGPDTQYF,TGTGCCAGCAGTCCTAGGTTCGGACAGGGTCCAGATACGCAGTATTTT
NA,TRBD2,TRBJ2-1,TRBV7-8,CASSASSRAGLYNEQFF,TGTGCCAGCAGCGCCTCTTCTAGAGCGGGACTTTACAATGAGCAGTTCTTC
once,NA,TRBJ1-5,TRBV28,CASSQMRGHQPQHF,TGTGCCAGCAGTCAAATGAGAGGACATCAGCCCCAGCATTTT
NA,NA,TRBJ1-1,TRBV9,CASSPGVVETEAFF,TGTGCCAGCAGCCCAGGGGTGGTGGAAACTGAAGCTTTCTTT
NA,NA,TRBJ2-7,TRBV19,CASIGAGDYEQYF,TGTGCCAGTATTGGGGCTGGGGACTACGAGCAGTACTTC
NA,TRBD1,TRBJ2-5,TRBV7-8,CASSLEGTGGETQYF,TGTGCCAGCAGCTTAGAGGGGACAGGGGGCGAGACCCAGTACTTC
NA,NA,TRBJ2-7,TRBV7-2,CASSTPTGLQIYEQYF,TGTGCCAGCAGCACCCCTACGGGACTCCAGATCTACGAGCAGTACTTC
NA,NA,TRBJ1-1,TRBV7-2,CASSLSLAGNTEAFF,TGTGCCAGCAGCTTAAGCCTGGCCGGGAACACTGAAGCTTTCTTT
NA,TRBD1,TRBJ2-5,TRBV9,CASSGQGETQYF,TGTGCCAGCAGCGGACAGGGGGAGACCCAGTACTTC
few,TRBD2,TRBJ2-3,TRBV5-1,CASSLITSVEDTQYF,TGCGCCAGCAGCTTGATAACTAGCGTGGAAGATACGCAGTATTTT
NA,NA,TRBJ2-6,TRBV29-1,CSVDMSSGANVLTF,TGCAGCGTTGATATGAGCTCTGGGGCCAACGTCCTGACTTTC
NA,NA,TRBJ1-1,TRBV4-1,CASMVTDSNTEAFF,TGCGCCAGCATGGTTACAGACAGCAACACTGAAGCTTTCTTT
NA,NA,TRBJ2-6,TRBV9,CASSEETGTGANVLTF,TGTGCCAGCAGCGAAGAGACAGGAACTGGGGCCAACGTCCTGACTTTC
NA,NA,TRBJ2-1,TRBV7-9,CASTLGSDNEQFF,TGTGCCAGCACTCTGGGAAGCGATAATGAGCAGTTCTTC
NA,NA,TRBJ2-5,TRBV29-1,CSVEGTSPGIQETQYF,TGCAGCGTTGAAGGGACCTCCCCCGGCATCCAAGAGACCCAGTACTTC
NA,NA,TRBJ2-2,TRBV28,CASTLPSNGLNTGELFF,TGTGCCAGCACCCTTCCTTCTAACGGATTAAACACCGGGGAGCTGTTTTTT
NA,NA,TRBJ1-2,TRBV10-2,CASSESYYGYTF,TGCGCCAGCAGTGAGTCGTACTATGGCTACACCTTC
NA,NA,TRBJ1-6,TRBV9,CASSVAVGLPPDSPLHF,TGTGCCAGCAGCGTAGCTGTTGGGCTACCACCCGATTCACCCCTCCACTTT